A single sample is the source of the 19 T cell receptor beta chains below, sequenced in a study of T-cell reconstitution after alpha-beta-depleted transplantation in children. The TCRbeta library incorporated unique molecular identifiers. TCRdb processed the PCR reads anew with MiXCR; each CDR3 protein has one entry. Among roughly 340,000 distinct CDR3 sequences, 15% to 20% were seen once, and the ten largest hold around two fifths. The material was PBMCs, mostly from graft donor cells, obtained 360 days after TCRalphabeta/CD19-depleted stem cell transplant. These receptors originate from a male patient between 2 and 9 years old who had a stem cell transplant for acute lymphoblastic leukemia, so the T cells may come from the graft donor.

V gene TRBV27 combines with J gene TRBJ2-3; TRBD2 agrees at 11 bases. The germline CDR1 and CDR2 sequences are MNHEY and SMNVEV (reference sequence). The CDR3 has 18 residues. V lost 5 bases and J lost 1; bases outside the gene matches: 11. CDR3 bases: TGTGCCAGCAGTCTCCGGACTAGCGGGTGGACGCGCACAGATACGCAGTATTTT. This translates into CASSLRTSGWTRTDTQYF.

V gene TRBV5-1 combines with J gene TRBJ2-2; D is perhaps TRBD2 (6 bases). Per the germline V gene, CDR1 is SGHRS and CDR2 is YFSETQ. The CDR3 consists of 15 residues. The germline V and J ends were trimmed by 5 bases and 4 bases, with 15 bases remaining between them. CDR3 loop: CASRPLAGGTGELFF. CDR3 in DNA: TGCGCCAGCAGACCCCTAGCCGGGGGCACCGGGGAGCTGTTTTTT.

This clonotype was counted a few times. The gene calls are TRBV11-2 and TRBJ2-1, with a weak D call TRBD2 (5 bases). This CDR3 is 12 amino acids long. Trimming took off 8 bases at V and 8 bases at J, with 13 bases between the two ends. The germline V gene encodes CDR1 SGHAT and CDR2 FQNNGV. The CDR3 nucleotides read TGTGCCAGCCTCAAGGGCGGGTATGAGCAGTTCTTC. This gives the protein CASLKGGYEQFF.

Note on this clonotype: The conserved closing phenylalanine or tryptophan is absent in this CDR3, likely reflecting a read error. No DNA is shown, since the ends of the CDR3 on it are uncertain; the CDR3 is the one TCRdb lists. The genes are TRBV4-1 and TRBJ2-7; the D call in the table, TRBD1, was not verified against the DNA. The CDR3 length is 15 residues, termini included. The germline CDR1 and CDR2 sequences are MGHRA and YSYEKL. CDR3 in amino acids: CASSQDGGGQTSSTS.

The chain carries TRBV24-1 and TRBJ2-1; D gene ambiguous. V lost 3 bases and J 15 bases, leaving 14 bases between the germline ends. The CDR3 extends over 12 amino acids. CDR1 and CDR2 (germline): KGHDR, SFDVKD. CDR3 nucleotide sequence: TGTGCCACCAGTGATGGCGGAACAAGAGGGTTCTTC. This sequence encodes CATSDGGTRGFF.

This clonotype turned up a few times. The V gene is TRBV28, the J gene TRBJ1-3; TRBD1 is a possible D gene (6 bases). Deletions cut 6 bases from V and 0 bases from J, with 15 bases between. The germline V gene has CDR1 MDHEN and CDR2 SYDVKM. The CDR3 sequence is 16 residues long. The CDR3 here is CASRQGQLVSGNTIYF. DNA of the CDR3: TGTGCCAGCAGGCAAGGACAGTTGGTCTCTGGAAACACCATATATTTT.

In this sample, this clonotype turned up a few times. The CDR3 region has the DNA TGTGCCAGCAGTTACTCGCGGGGTCCCTACAATGAGCAGTTCTTC. It specifies CASSYSRGPYNEQFF. V and J are TRBV6-5 and TRBJ2-1, with a weak D call TRBD2 (6 bases). Trimming removed 0 bases at V and 2 bases at J, with 8 bases between. Germline CDR1 reads MNHEY; CDR2 reads SVGAGI. The CDR3 runs 15 residues.

This clonotype occurred a few times. The V gene is TRBV12-5, the J gene TRBJ1-1; D is unresolved. Per the germline V gene, CDR1 is LGHNT and CDR2 is FRNRAP. The V and J ends lost 0 bases and 4 bases respectively, with 6 bases between them. The CDR3 contains 13 residues. CDR3 residues: CASGLVDFTEAFF. The CDR3 region has the DNA TGTGCTAGTGGTTTGGTAGATTTCACTGAAGCTTTCTTT.

The chain joins TRBV20-1 to TRBJ1-5; no clear D. V shed 2 bases and J shed 7 bases, with 21 bases lying between them. Germline-derived CDR1 and CDR2 are DFQATT and SNEGSKA (reference sequence). The CDR3 loop spans 16 amino acids. CDR3 loop: CSARTKARHYGQPQHF. The DNA for the CDR3 is TGCAGTGCTAGAACGAAAGCAAGGCACTATGGGCAGCCCCAGCATTTT.

V and J are TRBV5-1 and TRBJ2-7; D unresolved. Germline lookup yields CDR1 SGHRS and CDR2 YFSETQ. This CDR3 spans 13 amino acids. The V end was cut by 1 base, the J end by 4 bases, with 9 bases between. The CDR3 DNA follows: TGCGCCAGCAGCTTGAGTCTGCGTTACGAGCAGTACTTC. It yields the protein CASSLSLRYEQYF.

This clonotype was recorded a few times. The chain uses TRBV28 and TRBJ2-3; D is perhaps TRBD2 (6 bases). Germline CDR1 MDHEN, CDR2 SYDVKM. Trimming removed 1 base at V and 1 base at J, with 12 bases between. CDR3 length: 16 amino acids. CDR3 in DNA: TGTGCCAGCAGTTTATCGACTAGGCTGGGCACAGATACGCAGTATTTT. Residues: CASSLSTRLGTDTQYF.

The rearrangement joins TRBV28 to TRBJ2-1; the match to TRBD2 covers 13 bases. In germline, CDR1 is MDHEN, CDR2 SYDVKM. The trim removed 4 bases at V and 8 bases at J, leaving 11 bases unmatched. The CDR3 is 17 amino acids. In DNA, the CDR3 is TGTGCCAGCAGTTCCCTTCCTGGACTAGCGGGAGACTATGAGCAGTTCTTC. Translation gives CASSSLPGLAGDYEQFF.

This clonotype was detected many times. This chain joins TRBV20-1 and TRBJ2-7; D is possibly TRBD2 (5 bases). The CDR3 runs 12 residues. Per germline, CDR1 DFQATT and CDR2 SNEGSKA (reference sequence). V was cut by 4 bases and J by 2 bases, with 9 bases left in between. The CDR3 coding sequence is TGCAGTGCTACCCACGGGGCCTACGAGCAGTACTTC. It translates to CSATHGAYEQYF.

The V gene is TRBV7-6, the J gene TRBJ1-5, with 7 nucleotides matching TRBD1. In germline, CDR1 is SGHVS, CDR2 FNYEAQ. The CDR3 sequence is 16 residues long. Unmatched junction bases numbered 20, after V lost 7 bases and J lost 11 bases. The CDR3 spells CASINGQADGYLAQHF. The DNA of the CDR3 is TGTGCCAGCATAAACGGACAGGCCGATGGGTATCTGGCCCAGCATTTT.

The chain joins TRBV20-1 to TRBJ2-3; D may be TRBD1 or TRBD2 (5 bases each). The CDR3 is 17 amino acids. V was shortened by 4 bases and J by 1 base, with 21 bases between the two germline ends. The germline gives CDR1 DFQATT, CDR2 SNEGSKA (reference sequence). CDR3 coding DNA: TGCAGTGCTATCCGGGACCGCGAAACGAGCGGCACAGATACGCAGTATTTT. Translation: CSAIRDRETSGTDTQYF.

This chain links TRBV27 with TRBJ2-3, with D uncertain. The length of the CDR3 is 13 residues. The V and J ends lost 5 bases and 4 bases respectively, with 10 bases between them. From germline, CDR1 is MNHEY and CDR2 SMNVEV (reference sequence). Written as DNA, the CDR3 is TGTGCCAGCAGTCTCAAACGCGCAGATACGCAGTATTTT. Its translation is CASSLKRADTQYF.

This clonotype was detected a few times. The chain recombines TRBV5-1 with TRBJ2-1; 8 nucleotides agree with TRBD2. Germline V gene lookup returns CDR1 SGHRS and CDR2 YFSETQ. The CDR3 consists of 19 residues. After removal of 0 bases from V and 1 base from J, the junction contained 12 bases not matched to a gene. CDR3 in amino acids: CASSLGFSGSWVSYNEQFF. The DNA of the CDR3 is TGCGCCAGCAGCTTGGGGTTCAGCGGGAGTTGGGTTTCCTACAATGAGCAGTTCTTC.

This rearrangement joins TRBV20-1 to TRBJ2-7; the D is unclear. The germline V gene has CDR1 DFQATT and CDR2 SNEGSKA (reference sequence). This CDR3 has 15 residues. V was cut by 7 bases and J by 3 bases, with 22 bases left in between. CDR3 DNA sequence: TGCAGTGTAAGCACGCCCCTTGGGGTGGGCTACGAGCAGTACTTC. Translating it yields CSVSTPLGVGYEQYF.

This clonotype was observed at least ten times. J is TRBJ1-1 and V is TRBV12-3 or TRBV12-4; D gene uncertain. CDR3 length: 11 residues. Trimming took off 3 bases at V and 7 bases at J, with 6 bases between the two ends. CDR3 bases: TGTGCCAGCAGTTTTTCAGGTGAAGCTTTCTTT. As protein: CASSFSGEAFF.